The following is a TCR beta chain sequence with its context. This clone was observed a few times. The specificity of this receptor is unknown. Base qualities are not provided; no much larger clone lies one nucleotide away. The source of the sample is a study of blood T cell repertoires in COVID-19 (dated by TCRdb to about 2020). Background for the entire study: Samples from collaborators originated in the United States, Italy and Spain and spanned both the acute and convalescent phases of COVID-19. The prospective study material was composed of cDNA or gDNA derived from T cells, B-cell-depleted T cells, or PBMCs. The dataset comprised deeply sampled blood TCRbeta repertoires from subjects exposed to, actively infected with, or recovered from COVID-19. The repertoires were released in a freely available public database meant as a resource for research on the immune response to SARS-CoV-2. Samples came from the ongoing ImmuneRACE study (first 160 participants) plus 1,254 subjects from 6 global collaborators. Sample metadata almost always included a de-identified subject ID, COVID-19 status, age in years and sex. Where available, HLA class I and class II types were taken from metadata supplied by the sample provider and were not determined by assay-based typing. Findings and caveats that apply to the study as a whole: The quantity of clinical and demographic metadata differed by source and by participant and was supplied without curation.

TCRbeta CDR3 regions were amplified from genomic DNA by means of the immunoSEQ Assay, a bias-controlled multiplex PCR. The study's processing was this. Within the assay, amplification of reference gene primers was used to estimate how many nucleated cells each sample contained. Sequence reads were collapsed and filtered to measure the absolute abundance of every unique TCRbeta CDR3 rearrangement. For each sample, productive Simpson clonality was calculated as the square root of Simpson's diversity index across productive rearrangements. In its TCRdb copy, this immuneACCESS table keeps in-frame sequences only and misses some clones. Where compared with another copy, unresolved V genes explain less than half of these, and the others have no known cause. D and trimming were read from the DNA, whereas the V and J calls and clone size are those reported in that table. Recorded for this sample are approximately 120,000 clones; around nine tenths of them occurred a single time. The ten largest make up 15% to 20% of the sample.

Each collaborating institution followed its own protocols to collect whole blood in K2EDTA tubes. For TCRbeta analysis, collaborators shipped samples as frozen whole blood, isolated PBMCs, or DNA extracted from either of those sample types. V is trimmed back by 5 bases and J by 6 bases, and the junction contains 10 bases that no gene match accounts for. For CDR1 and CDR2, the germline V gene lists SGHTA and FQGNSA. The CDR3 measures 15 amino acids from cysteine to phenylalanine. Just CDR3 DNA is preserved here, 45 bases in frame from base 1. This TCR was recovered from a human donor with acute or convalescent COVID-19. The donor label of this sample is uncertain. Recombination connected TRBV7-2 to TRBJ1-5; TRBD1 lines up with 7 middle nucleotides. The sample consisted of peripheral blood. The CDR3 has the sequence CASSPGKGAGQPQHF. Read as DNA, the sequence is TGTGCCAGCAGCCCCGGTAAGGGGGCGGGTCAGCCCCAGCATTTT.